This entry features one TCR beta chain sequence. Its antigen is unidentified. This sample was taken from a study of T cell repertoires in cytomegalovirus infection. Study-wide context: The authors relied on CMV epitopes, both recently identified HLA-C-restricted and well-studied HLA-B-restricted.

TCRdb ran MiXCR on the reads and lists one entry per CDR3 protein. The data hold 250,000 to 300,000 distinct CDR3 sequences, with less than 25% observed a single time. Study-wide results and caveats: Ex vivo, HLA-C-restricted CMV-specific TCR beta clonotypes prevailed over the rest of the response. The cumulative frequency of public TCR beta families identified carriers of CMV plus the relevant HLA.

This receptor was taken from a human donor in good health (CMV status not recorded). Some clones in this sample may be carry-over from other donors' samples. Specimen: cultured PBMCs, collected from culture after CMV antigen stimulation.

As DNA, the CDR3 is TGTGCCAGCAGATCCATCGTGGGAGATACGCAGTATTTT. This gives the protein CASRSIVGDTQYF. The chain links TRBV6-2 or TRBV6-3 to TRBJ2-3; D is undetermined. Germline V gene sequence: CDR1 MNHEY, CDR2 SVGEGT. The germline V and J ends were trimmed by 6 bases and 5 bases, with 12 bases remaining between them. The CDR3 sequence is 13 residues long.